Below, 20 T cell receptor beta chains from the same sample are listed, as sequenced in a study of early T cells in non-severe SARS-CoV-2 infection. TCRdb reprocessed the 5' RACE reads with MiXCR, giving one entry per CDR3 protein. The sample carries 57,000 or so distinct CDR3 sequences, 5.6% recorded once. The sequencing input was whole blood. The receptors derive from an adult who was a healthcare worker with PCR-confirmed SARS-CoV-2 infection or an uninfected control (not recorded which).

The sample holds many counts of this clonotype. The genes are TRBV4-2 and TRBJ2-1; 9 nucleotides line up with TRBD2. The CDR3 contains 16 residues. The germline V gene has CDR1 LGHNA and CDR2 YNFKEQ. The J segment lost 7 bases and the V segment lost 4 bases, leaving 11 bases of the junction unmatched. The CDR3 sequence: CASSPKTSGLRNEQFF. DNA for the CDR3: TGTGCCAGCAGCCCCAAGACTAGCGGACTTCGAAATGAGCAGTTCTTC.

In its sample, this clonotype was seen many times. This chain connects TRBV6-1 to TRBJ2-7, with unresolved D. Germline CDR1 is MNHNS and CDR2 is SASEGT. The CDR3 is 12 amino acids. The ends were cut back, 1 base at V and 3 bases at J, with 4 bases in the middle. As DNA, the CDR3 is TGTGCCAGCAGTGAAGGGGGCTACGAGCAGTACTTC. Translation gives CASSEGGYEQYF.

This clonotype was seen repeatedly, ten times or more. The chain is built from TRBV6-5 and TRBJ2-2; D is possibly TRBD2 (6 bases). This CDR3 region has 15 residues. Germline V gene lookup returns CDR1 MNHEY and CDR2 SVGAGI. V lost 0 bases and J lost 4, with 9 bases in between. CDR3 bases: TGTGCCAGCAGTTACTCTGGACTAATCACCGGGGAGCTGTTTTTT. It codes for CASSYSGLITGELFF.

The J gene is TRBJ2-5, the V gene TRBV29-1; D is unresolved. Germline CDR1 is SQVTM and CDR2 is ANQGSEA. V was pared by 5 bases and J by 2 bases, with 9 bases between. This CDR3 spans 12 amino acids. In DNA, the CDR3 is TGCAGCGTTCCGGCCGGGCAAGAGACCCAGTACTTC. Amino acids: CSVPAGQETQYF.

Many counts were recorded for this clonotype. The rearrangement links TRBV7-9 to TRBJ2-2; TRBD1 matches 8 bases. J was trimmed by 4 bases and V by 9 bases; bases with no gene match: 10. The CDR3 is 15 amino acids. Germline-derived CDR1 and CDR2 are SEHNR and FQNEAQ (reference sequence). The CDR3 DNA follows: TGTGCCAGGATGACCCAGGGGGCCAGCACCGGGGAGCTGTTTTTT. Residues: CARMTQGASTGELFF.

This clonotype occurred a few times. The genes are TRBV30 and TRBJ1-5; D gene unclear. CDR3 length equals 13 residues. From germline, CDR1 is GTSNPN and CDR2 SVGIG (reference sequence). V lost 8 bases to trimming and J lost 1 base, with 12 bases between them. The chain's CDR3 is CAVGPPSNQPQHF. The CDR3 coding sequence is TGTGCCGTAGGCCCTCCAAGCAATCAGCCCCAGCATTTT.

A note on this clonotype: Possible read error: a much larger clone is one base away. CDR3 sequence: CASRLVSGPSTGELFF. The CDR3, as DNA: TGTGCCAGCCGTTTAGTTAGCGGACCTTCTACCGGGGAGCTGTTTTTT. The genes are TRBV12-3 or TRBV12-4 and TRBJ2-2; a possible D gene is TRBD2 (6 bases). The CDR3 has 16 amino acids.

V is TRBV20-1 and J is TRBJ2-7; TRBD2 is a possible D gene (5 bases). V lost 0 bases to trimming and J lost 2 bases, with 11 bases between them. Germline CDR1 DFQATT, CDR2 SNEGSKA (reference sequence). The length of the CDR3 is 14 residues. The CDR3 bases are TGCAGTGCTAGAGATAAACGGGGTCCCTACGAGCAGTACTTC. Residues: CSARDKRGPYEQYF.

This chain joins TRBV11-2 and TRBJ1-2, with no clear D. The CDR3 consists of 14 residues. From germline, CDR1 is SGHAT and CDR2 FQNNGV. The germline V and J ends were trimmed by 1 base and 0 bases, with 6 bases remaining between them. CDR3 bases: TGTGCCAGCAGCTTAGGGTTAGCTAACTATGGCTACACCTTC. Translation gives CASSLGLANYGYTF.

This clonotype was detected many times. The chain combines TRBV5-1 with TRBJ2-7, with D possibly being TRBD2 (5 bases). The CDR3 consists of 14 residues. Germline-derived CDR1 and CDR2 are SGHRS and YFSETQ. Between the trimmed V and J ends, which lost 4 bases and 3 bases, there was a span of 14 bases. CDR3 coding DNA: TGCGCCAGCAGCCGAGCGACGGGGTTCTACGAGCAGTACTTC. Translated: CASSRATGFYEQYF.

This clonotype was picked up many times. The CDR3 protein is CASSQLHGTGHSGANVLTF. CDR3 sequence (DNA): TGCGCCAGCAGCCAGCTCCATGGGACAGGACACTCTGGGGCCAACGTCCTGACTTTC. The rearrangement uses TRBV4-1 and TRBJ2-6; TRBD1 matches 8 bases. Germline V lookup: CDR1 MGHRA, CDR2 YSYEKL. This CDR3 region has 19 residues. The ends lost 3 bases at V and 0 bases at J; junction bases unmatched: 10.

This clonotype was detected ten times or more. The genes are TRBV6-5 and TRBJ1-4, with no clear D. CDR1 and CDR2 from the germline V gene are MNHEY and SVGAGI. The CDR3 covers 15 residues. V was trimmed by 0 bases and J by 5 bases, leaving 10 bases between them. CDR3: CASSYSMALNEKLFF. DNA of the CDR3: TGTGCCAGCAGTTACTCGATGGCCCTAAATGAAAAACTGTTTTTT.

This clonotype was detected only a few times. The chain carries TRBV30 and TRBJ1-4; 7 bases fit TRBD1. CDR1 GTSNPN and CDR2 SVGIG come from the germline V gene (reference sequence). The trim removed 3 bases at V and 8 bases at J, leaving 9 bases unmatched. The CDR3 is 14 amino acids. The CDR3 DNA reads as TGTGCCTGGAGGAGACAGGGTGGAGGAGAAAAACTGTTTTTT. Translating it yields CAWRRQGGGEKLFF.

This clonotype was counted at least ten times. The chain is built from TRBV29-1 and TRBJ2-7; no clear D gene. Germline V gives CDR1 SQVTM, CDR2 ANQGSEA. V dropped 5 bases and J dropped 7 bases, with 15 bases sitting between them. The CDR3 consists of 12 residues. CDR3 nucleotides: TGCAGCGTTCTTGGAGTACTGGAAGAGCAGTACTTC. It translates to CSVLGVLEEQYF.

This clonotype was picked up many times. The chain joins TRBV3-1 to TRBJ1-5, with D hard to call. This CDR3 spans 14 amino acids. Trimming stripped 0 bases from V and 4 bases from J, with 7 bases between. Germline assignment: CDR1 LGHDT and CDR2 YNNKEL (reference sequence). The CDR3 loop is CASSQDLVNQPQHF. In nucleotides, the CDR3 is TGTGCCAGCAGCCAAGATCTGGTTAATCAGCCCCAGCATTTT.

The V call is TRBV2, the J call TRBJ1-1, with 8 bases identical to TRBD1. With 9 bases clipped from V and 5 bases from J, the junction kept 8 bases outside the gene matches. The CDR3 extends over 13 amino acids. Per germline, CDR1 SNHLY and CDR2 FYNNEI. This CDR3 reads CARTRGHRTEAFF. The DNA for the CDR3 is TGTGCCAGGACCAGGGGGCATCGGACTGAAGCTTTCTTT.

This clonotype was counted a few times. V usage is TRBV5-1 and J usage is TRBJ1-3, with unresolved D. Germline V lookup: CDR1 SGHRS, CDR2 YFSETQ. This CDR3 is 16 amino acids long. V was trimmed by 2 bases and J by 4 bases, leaving 16 bases between them. The CDR3 reads CASSFSTNPPGNTIYF. As DNA, the CDR3 is TGCGCCAGCAGCTTTTCTACGAACCCTCCCGGAAACACCATATATTTT. Full variable domain (missing parts from reference TRBV5-1 and TRBJ1-3): KAGVTQTPRYLIKTRGQQVTLSCSPISGHRSVSWYQQTPGQGLQFLFEYFSETQRNKGNFPGRFSGRQFSNSRSEMNVSTLELGDSALYLCASSFSTNPPGNTIYFGEGSWLTVV.

This clonotype has a count of ten or more. The chain has TRBV20-1 and TRBJ2-7; no clear D. Germline CDR1 and CDR2: DFQATT and SNEGSKA (reference sequence). The CDR3 has 8 amino acids. This chain's CDR3 is CLVQKQYF. The CDR3 DNA reads TGCTTAGTACAGAAGCAGTACTTC.

The CDR3, as DNA: TGTGCCAGCAGTCCAGCGACAGTTATCTATGGCTACACCTTC. It yields the protein CASSPATVIYGYTF. V usage is TRBV28 and J usage is TRBJ1-2; D might be TRBD1 (5 bases). Trimming took 5 bases from V and 4 from J, leaving 14 bases between them. Germline CDR1 MDHEN, CDR2 SYDVKM. CDR3 size: 14 residues.

There are a few counts of this clonotype. The chain uses TRBV6-5 and TRBJ2-7, with D perhaps matching TRBD2 (6 bases). This CDR3 comprises 16 residues. CDR1 MNHEY and CDR2 SVGAGI come from the germline V gene. Between the trimmed V and J ends, which lost 0 bases and 2 bases, there was a span of 14 bases. CDR3 coding DNA: TGTGCCAGCAGTTACTCGGTGGGGGGAGGAACCTACGAGCAGTACTTC. Its protein product is CASSYSVGGGTYEQYF.